Here is one TCR beta chain with its context. This sample stems from a study of CD8+ T cells in alopecia areata. Treatment of the sample: oral pan-JAK inhibitor, 5-10 mg twice daily. Germline-derived CDR1 and CDR2 are ENHRY and SYGVKD. The CDR3 runs 14 residues. The J segment lost 8 bases and the V segment lost 4 bases, leaving 8 bases of the junction unmatched. RNA, once extracted, was reverse transcribed into cDNA for use as the sequencing template. TCRdb's copy holds only in-frame clones and misses some; the assay was immunoSEQ multiplex PCR. The sample includes approximately 210,000 clones, roughly 60% of them seen just once.

The clonotype was recovered from a human donor with alopecia areata. Sequencing was performed on CD4+ T cells sorted from blood, taken at week 24, from a patient treated with tofacitinib. This chain uses TRBV10-3 with TRBJ1-2, with 9 bases matching TRBD1. The CDR3 DNA is TGTGCCATCAGTGTGGACAGGGGCATCGTGGGCTACACCTTC. It is translated as CAISVDRGIVGYTF.